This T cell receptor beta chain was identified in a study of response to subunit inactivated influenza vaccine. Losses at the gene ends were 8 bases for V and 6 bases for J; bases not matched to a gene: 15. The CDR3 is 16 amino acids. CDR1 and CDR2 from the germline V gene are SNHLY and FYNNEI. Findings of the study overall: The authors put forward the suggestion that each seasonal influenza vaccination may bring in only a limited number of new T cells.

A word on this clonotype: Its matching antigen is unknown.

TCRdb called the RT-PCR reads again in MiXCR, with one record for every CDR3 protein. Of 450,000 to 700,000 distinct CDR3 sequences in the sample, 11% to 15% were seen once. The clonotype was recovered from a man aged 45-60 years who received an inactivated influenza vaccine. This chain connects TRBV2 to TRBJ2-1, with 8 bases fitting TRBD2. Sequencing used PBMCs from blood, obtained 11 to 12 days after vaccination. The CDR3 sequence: CASVIIGLASRNEQFF. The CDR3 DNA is TGTGCCAGCGTTATAATCGGACTAGCTTCCCGCAATGAGCAGTTCTTC.